The sequence of this T cell receptor (beta chain) was determined in a study of identical twins. Overall study findings and caveats: Recombination models fit unrelated individuals' TCR alpha sharing but underestimated twins'.

MiXCR was run by TCRdb on the 5' RACE reads, yielding one entry per CDR3 protein. The repertoire holds about 200,000 distinct CDR3 sequences, with roughly a tenth as singletons. Trimming cost V 5 bases and J 3 bases, with 9 bases left between them. This CDR3 comprises 13 residues. Germline V CDR1 and CDR2: LNHNV, YYDKDF (reference sequence). This clonotype was counted at least ten times. Its antigen is unknown. The V gene is TRBV15, the J gene TRBJ2-3; possibly TRBD1 or TRBD2 for D (5 bases each). This clonotype was sampled from a man aged 50-59 years in good health. Sequenced sample: memory T cells sorted from blood. The CDR3 DNA reads TGTGCCACCAGCGGGGGTGGGACAGATACGCAGTATTTT. Amino acids: CATSGGGTDTQYF.